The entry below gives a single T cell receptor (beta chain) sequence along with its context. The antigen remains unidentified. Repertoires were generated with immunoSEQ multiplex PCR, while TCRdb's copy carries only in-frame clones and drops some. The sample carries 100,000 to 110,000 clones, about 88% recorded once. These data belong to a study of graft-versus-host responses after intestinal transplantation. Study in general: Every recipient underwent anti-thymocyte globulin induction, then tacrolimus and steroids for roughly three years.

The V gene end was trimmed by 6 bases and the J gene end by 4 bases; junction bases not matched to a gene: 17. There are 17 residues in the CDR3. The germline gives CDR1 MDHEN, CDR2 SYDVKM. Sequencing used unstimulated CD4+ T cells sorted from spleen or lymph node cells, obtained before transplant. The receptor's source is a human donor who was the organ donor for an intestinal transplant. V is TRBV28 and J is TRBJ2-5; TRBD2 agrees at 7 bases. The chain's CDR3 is CASRLNLWEGIGETQYF. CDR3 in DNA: TGTGCCAGCAGGCTAAACCTTTGGGAGGGGATAGGAGAGACCCAGTACTTC.